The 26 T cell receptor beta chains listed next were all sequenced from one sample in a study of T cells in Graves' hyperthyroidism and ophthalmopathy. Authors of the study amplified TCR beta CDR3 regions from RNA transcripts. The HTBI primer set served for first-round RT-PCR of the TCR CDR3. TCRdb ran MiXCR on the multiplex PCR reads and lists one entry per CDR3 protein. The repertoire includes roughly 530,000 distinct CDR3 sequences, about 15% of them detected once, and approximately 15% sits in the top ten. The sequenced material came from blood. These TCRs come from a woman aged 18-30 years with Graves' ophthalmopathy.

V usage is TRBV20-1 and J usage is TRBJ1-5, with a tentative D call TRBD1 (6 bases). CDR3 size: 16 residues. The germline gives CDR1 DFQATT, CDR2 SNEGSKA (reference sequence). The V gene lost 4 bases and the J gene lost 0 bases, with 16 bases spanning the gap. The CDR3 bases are TGCAGTGCTACCCCCGGGACAAGGTATAGCAATCAGCCCCAGCATTTT. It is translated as CSATPGTRYSNQPQHF.

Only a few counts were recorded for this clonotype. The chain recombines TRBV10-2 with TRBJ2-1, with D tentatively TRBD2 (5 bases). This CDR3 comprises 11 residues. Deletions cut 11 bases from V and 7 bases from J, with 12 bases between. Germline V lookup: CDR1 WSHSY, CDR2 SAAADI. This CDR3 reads CAASRGNEQFF. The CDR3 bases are TGCGCCGCCTCCCGCGGGAATGAGCAGTTCTTC.

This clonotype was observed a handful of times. The DNA for the CDR3 is TGCAGTGCTAGATGGGCGGTCGAAGCTTTCTTT. Its protein product is CSARWAVEAFF. The chain couples TRBV20-1 to TRBJ1-1; D gene unclear. Germline V CDR1 and CDR2: DFQATT, SNEGSKA (reference sequence). The CDR3 is 11 residues long. The V end was cut by 2 bases, the J end by 8 bases, with 9 bases between.

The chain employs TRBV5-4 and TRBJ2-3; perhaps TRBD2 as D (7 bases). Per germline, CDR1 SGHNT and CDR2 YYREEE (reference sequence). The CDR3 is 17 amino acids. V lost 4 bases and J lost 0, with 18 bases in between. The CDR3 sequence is CASSTDLGGPSTDTQYF. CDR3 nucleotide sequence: TGTGCCAGCAGCACCGACCTCGGGGGGCCAAGCACAGATACGCAGTATTTT.

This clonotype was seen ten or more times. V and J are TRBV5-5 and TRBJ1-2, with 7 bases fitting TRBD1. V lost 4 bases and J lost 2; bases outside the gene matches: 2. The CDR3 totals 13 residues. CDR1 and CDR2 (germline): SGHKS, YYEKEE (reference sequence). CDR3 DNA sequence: TGTGCCAGCAGCCAGACAGGGAACTATGGCTACACCTTC. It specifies CASSQTGNYGYTF.

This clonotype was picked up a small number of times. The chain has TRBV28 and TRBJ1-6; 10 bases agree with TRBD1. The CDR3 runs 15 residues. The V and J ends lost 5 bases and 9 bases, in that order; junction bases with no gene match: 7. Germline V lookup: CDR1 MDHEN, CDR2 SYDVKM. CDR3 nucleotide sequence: TGTGCCAGCAGTCCCGGACAGGGGGAAAGTTCACCCCTCCACTTT. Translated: CASSPGQGESSPLHF. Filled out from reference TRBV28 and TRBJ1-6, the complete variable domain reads DVKVTQSSRYLVKRTGEKVFLECVQDMDHENMFWYRQDPGLGLRLIYFSYDVKMKEKGDIPEGYSVSREKKERFSLILESASTNQTSMYLCASSPGQGESSPLHFGNGTRLTVT.

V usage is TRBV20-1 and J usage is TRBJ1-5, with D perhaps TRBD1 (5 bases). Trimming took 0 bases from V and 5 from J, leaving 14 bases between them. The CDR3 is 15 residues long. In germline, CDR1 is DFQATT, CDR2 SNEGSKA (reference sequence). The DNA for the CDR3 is TGCAGTGCTAGAGATCCGGACACGCCATATCAGCCCCAGCATTTT. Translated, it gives CSARDPDTPYQPQHF.

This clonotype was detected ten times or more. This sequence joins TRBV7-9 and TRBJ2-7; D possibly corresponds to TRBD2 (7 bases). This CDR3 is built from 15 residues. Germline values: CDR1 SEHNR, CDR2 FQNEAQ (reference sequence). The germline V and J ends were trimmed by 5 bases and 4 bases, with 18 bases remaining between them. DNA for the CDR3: TGTGCCAGCAGCGGAACCGGGGGGCATCGATACGAGCAGTACTTC. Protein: CASSGTGGHRYEQYF.

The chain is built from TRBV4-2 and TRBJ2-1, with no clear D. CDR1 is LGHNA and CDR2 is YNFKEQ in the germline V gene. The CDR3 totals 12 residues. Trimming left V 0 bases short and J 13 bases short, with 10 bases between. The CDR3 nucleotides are TGTGCCAGCAGCCAAGATAAGGGTCGACAGTTCTTC. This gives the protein CASSQDKGRQFF.

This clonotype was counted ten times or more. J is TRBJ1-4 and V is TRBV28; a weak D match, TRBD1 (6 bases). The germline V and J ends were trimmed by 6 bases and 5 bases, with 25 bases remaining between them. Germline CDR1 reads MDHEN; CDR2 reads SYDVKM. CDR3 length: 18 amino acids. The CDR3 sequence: CASSPSPSSGTWNEKLFF. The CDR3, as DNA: TGTGCCAGCAGCCCGTCCCCCTCCTCCGGGACATGGAATGAAAAACTGTTTTTT.

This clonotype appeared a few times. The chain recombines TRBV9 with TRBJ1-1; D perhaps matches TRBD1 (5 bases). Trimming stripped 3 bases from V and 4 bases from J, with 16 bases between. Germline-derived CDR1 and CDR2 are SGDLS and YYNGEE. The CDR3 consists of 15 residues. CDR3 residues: CASSGESGFGTEAFF. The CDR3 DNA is TGTGCCAGCAGCGGAGAATCAGGGTTCGGCACTGAAGCTTTCTTT.

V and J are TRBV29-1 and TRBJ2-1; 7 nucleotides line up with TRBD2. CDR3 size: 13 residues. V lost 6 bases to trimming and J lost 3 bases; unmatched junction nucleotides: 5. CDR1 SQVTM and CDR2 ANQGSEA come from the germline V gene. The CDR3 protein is CSVLRGVYNEQFF. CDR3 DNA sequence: TGCAGCGTCCTACGGGGGGTCTACAATGAGCAGTTCTTC.

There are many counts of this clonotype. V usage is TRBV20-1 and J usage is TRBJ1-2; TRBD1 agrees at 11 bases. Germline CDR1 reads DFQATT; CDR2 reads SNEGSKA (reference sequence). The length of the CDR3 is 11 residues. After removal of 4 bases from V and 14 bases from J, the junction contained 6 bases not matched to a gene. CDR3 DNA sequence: TGCAGTGCTACCCGGGACAGGGGGATTACCTTC. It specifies CSATRDRGITF.

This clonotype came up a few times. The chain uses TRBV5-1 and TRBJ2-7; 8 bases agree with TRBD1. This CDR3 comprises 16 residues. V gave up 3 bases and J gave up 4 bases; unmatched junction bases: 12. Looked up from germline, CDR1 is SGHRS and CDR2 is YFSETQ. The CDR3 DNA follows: TGCGCCAGCAGCTGGTTGGGACAGGTCAACGGGTACGAGCAGTACTTC. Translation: CASSWLGQVNGYEQYF. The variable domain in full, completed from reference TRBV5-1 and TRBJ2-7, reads KAGVTQTPRYLIKTRGQQVTLSCSPISGHRSVSWYQQTPGQGLQFLFEYFSETQRNKGNFPGRFSGRQFSNSRSEMNVSTLELGDSALYLCASSWLGQVNGYEQYFGPGTRLTVT.

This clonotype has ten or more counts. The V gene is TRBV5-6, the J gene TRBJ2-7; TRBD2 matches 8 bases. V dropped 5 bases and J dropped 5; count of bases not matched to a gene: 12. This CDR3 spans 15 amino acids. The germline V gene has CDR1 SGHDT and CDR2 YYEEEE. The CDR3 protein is CASSLRRTSFHEQYF. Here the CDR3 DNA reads TGTGCCAGCAGTCTTAGGAGGACTAGCTTCCACGAGCAGTACTTC.

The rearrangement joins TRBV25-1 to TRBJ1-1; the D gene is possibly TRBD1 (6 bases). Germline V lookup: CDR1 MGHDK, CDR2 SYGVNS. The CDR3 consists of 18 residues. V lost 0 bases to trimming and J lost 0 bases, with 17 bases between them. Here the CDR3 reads CASSEYLGQGYMNTEAFF. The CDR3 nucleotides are TGTGCCAGCAGTGAATATCTGGGCCAGGGGTACATGAACACTGAAGCTTTCTTT.

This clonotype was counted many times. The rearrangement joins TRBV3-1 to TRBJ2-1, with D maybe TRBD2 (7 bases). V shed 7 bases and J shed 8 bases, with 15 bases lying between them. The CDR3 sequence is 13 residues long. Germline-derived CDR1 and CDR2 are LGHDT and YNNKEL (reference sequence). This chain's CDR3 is CASKGREGDEQFF. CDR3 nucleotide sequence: TGTGCCAGCAAGGGCAGGGAGGGGGATGAGCAGTTCTTC.

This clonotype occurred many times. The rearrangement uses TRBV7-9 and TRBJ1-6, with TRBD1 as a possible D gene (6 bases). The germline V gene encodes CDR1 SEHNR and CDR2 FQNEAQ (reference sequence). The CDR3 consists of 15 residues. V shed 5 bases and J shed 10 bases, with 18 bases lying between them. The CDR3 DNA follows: TGTGCCAGCAGCCCTAATACAGGGTATGCATCACCCCTCCACTTT. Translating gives CASSPNTGYASPLHF.

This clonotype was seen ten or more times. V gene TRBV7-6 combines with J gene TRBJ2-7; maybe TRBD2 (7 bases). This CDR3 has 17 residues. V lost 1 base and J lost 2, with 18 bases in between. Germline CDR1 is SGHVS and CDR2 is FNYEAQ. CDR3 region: CASSLGRGGYSTYEQYF. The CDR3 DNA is TGTGCCAGCAGCTTAGGGAGGGGGGGCTACTCTACCTACGAGCAGTACTTC.

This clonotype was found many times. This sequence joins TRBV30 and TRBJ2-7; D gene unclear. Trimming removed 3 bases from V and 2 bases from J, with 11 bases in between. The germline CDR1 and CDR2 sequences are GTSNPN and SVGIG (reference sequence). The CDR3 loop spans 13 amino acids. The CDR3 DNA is TGTGCCTGGAGCATCCAACGGGCCTACGAGCAGTACTTC. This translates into CAWSIQRAYEQYF.

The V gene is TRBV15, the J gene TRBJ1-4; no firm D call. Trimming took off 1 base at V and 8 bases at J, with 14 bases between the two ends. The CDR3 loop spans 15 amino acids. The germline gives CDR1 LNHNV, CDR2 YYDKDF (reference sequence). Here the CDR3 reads CATSRVARMGEKLFF. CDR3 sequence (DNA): TGTGCCACCAGCAGAGTGGCCAGGATGGGGGAAAAACTGTTTTTT. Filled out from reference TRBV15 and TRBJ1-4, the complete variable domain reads DAMVIQNPRYQVTQFGKPVTLSCSQTLNHNVMYWYQQKSSQAPKLLFHYYDKDFNNEADTPDNFQSRRPNTSFCFLDIRSPGLGDTAMYLCATSRVARMGEKLFFGSGTQLSVL.

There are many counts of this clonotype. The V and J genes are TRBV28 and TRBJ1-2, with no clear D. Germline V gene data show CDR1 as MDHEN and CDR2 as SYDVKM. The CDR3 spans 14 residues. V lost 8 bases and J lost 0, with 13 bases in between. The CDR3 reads CASHEAGANYGYTF. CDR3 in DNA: TGTGCCAGCCACGAGGCAGGAGCTAACTATGGCTACACCTTC.

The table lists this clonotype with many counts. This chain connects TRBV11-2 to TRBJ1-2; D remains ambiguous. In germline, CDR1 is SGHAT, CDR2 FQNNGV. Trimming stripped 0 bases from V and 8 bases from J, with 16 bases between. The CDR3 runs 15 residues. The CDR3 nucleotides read TGTGCCAGCAGCTTAGATAAGTTACAGTCGCGGGGCTACACCTTC. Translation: CASSLDKLQSRGYTF.

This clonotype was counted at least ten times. CDR3 in amino acids: CASRKTLNTEAFF. CDR3 DNA: TGTGCCAGCAGGAAGACTCTCAACACTGAAGCTTTCTTT. V usage is TRBV6-1 and J usage is TRBJ1-1; no definite D call. Germline CDR1 MNHNS, CDR2 SASEGT. The CDR3 extends over 13 amino acids. Trimming removed 6 bases at V and 2 bases at J, with 10 bases between.

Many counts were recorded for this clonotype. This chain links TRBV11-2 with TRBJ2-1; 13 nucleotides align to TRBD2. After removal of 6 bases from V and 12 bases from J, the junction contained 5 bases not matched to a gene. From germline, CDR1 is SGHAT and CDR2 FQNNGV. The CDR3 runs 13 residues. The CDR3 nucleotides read TGTGCCAGCAGTTTGGGACTAGCGGGAATGCAGTTCTTC. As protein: CASSLGLAGMQFF.

This chain's CDR3 is CASSQDFKGLGGTGELFF. CDR3 in DNA: TGCGCCAGCAGCCAAGATTTTAAAGGACTAGGGGGCACCGGGGAGCTGTTTTTT. The chain links TRBV4-1 to TRBJ2-2, with D possibly being TRBD2 (7 bases). Germline values: CDR1 MGHRA, CDR2 YSYEKL. V gave up 0 bases and J gave up 4 bases, with 18 bases separating them. CDR3 length equals 18 residues.